This T cell receptor (beta chain) was documented in a study of blood T cell repertoires in COVID-19. Study at large: Whether acute or convalescent, the COVID-19 samples came from the United States, Italy and Spain. Sources were T cells, B-cell-depleted T cells, or PBMCs; the material itself was cDNA or gDNA.

The CDR3 extends over 12 amino acids. Between the trimmed V and J ends, which lost 4 bases and 6 bases, there was a span of 10 bases. Germline loops: CDR1 ENHRY, CDR2 SYGVKD. Per the study methods: The assay estimated nucleated cells by amplifying reference gene primers. Clones were read by immunoSEQ multiplex PCR, and TCRdb kept only the in-frame ones, dropping some. D and trimming come from the DNA, and the V and J calls and clone size come from that table. This sample carries a few hundred thousand clones, around nine tenths of them seen once, and the ten largest clones take under 15%. The chain joins TRBV10-3 to TRBJ2-7; perhaps TRBD2 as D (6 bases). This TCR was recovered from an older woman with acute or convalescent COVID-19. Material for sequencing was peripheral blood. CDR3 sequence reads: CAISGGVGEQYF. CDR3 sequence (DNA): TGTGCCATCAGTGGGGGGGTTGGCGAGCAGTACTTC.